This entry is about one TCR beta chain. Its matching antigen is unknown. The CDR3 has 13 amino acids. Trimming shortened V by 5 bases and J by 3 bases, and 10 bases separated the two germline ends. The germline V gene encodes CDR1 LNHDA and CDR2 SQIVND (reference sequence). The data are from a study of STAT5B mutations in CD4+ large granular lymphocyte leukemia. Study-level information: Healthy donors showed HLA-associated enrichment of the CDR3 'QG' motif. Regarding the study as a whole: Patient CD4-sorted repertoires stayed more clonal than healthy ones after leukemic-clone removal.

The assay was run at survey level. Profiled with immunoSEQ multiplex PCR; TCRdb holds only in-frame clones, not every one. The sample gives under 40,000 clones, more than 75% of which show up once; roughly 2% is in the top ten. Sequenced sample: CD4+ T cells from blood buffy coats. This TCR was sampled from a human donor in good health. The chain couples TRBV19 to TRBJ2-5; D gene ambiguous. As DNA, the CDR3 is TGTGCCAGTAGTCCAGCCGGAAAAGAGACCCAGTACTTC. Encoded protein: CASSPAGKETQYF.